The T cell receptor beta chain under discussion was sequenced for a study of T-cell reconstitution after alpha-beta-depleted transplantation in children. Study outcomes and limitations: Hyperexpanded clones declined; after one year, newly produced T cells mostly supplied diversity. Reported findings indicate that, about two months after transplant, alpha-beta T cells came from several hundred expanded clones, which were derived from non-depleted graft cells.

Germline lookup yields CDR1 SQVTM and CDR2 ANQGSEA. The CDR3 contains 11 residues. This clonotype was seen ten or more times. The antigen is undetermined. Relative to the germline gene, one junction end is altered; a read error may explain this. Unique molecular identifiers were incorporated when the TCRbeta library was constructed. TCRdb independently ran MiXCR on the PCR reads; one entry per CDR3 protein. Seen here are 29,000 or so distinct CDR3 sequences, under 7% observed once, and the top ten hold 5.5% to 7%. This TCR was sampled from a male patient between 10 and 17 years old who had a stem cell transplant for acute myeloid leukemia, so the T cells may come from the graft donor. The sample here was PBMCs, mostly from graft donor cells, taken 180 days after TCRalphabeta/CD19-depleted stem cell transplant. The V gene is TRBV29-1, the J gene TRBJ2-1; unclear D gene. In nucleotides, the CDR3 is TGCAGCCCGATGCACTACCATGAGCAGTTCTTC. It yields the protein CSPMHYHEQFF.